This record covers a single T cell receptor (beta chain). Trimming removed 8 bases at V and 0 bases at J, with 22 bases between. Germline V gives CDR1 SGHAT, CDR2 FQNNGV. The CDR3 has 17 residues. The data were produced by immunoSEQ multiplex PCR, yet TCRdb's version contains in-frame clones alone and is incomplete. The sample yields over 140,000 clones, roughly 80% seen once. The data were taken from a study of blood T cell repertoires in COVID-19. Sequenced material: peripheral blood. V is TRBV11-2 and J is TRBJ1-1; no definite D call. The sequence was obtained from a woman aged 45 to 65 with active or convalescent COVID-19. CDR3 bases: TGTGCCAGCGGCAACTTCGGCGGATCTTACATGAACACTGAAGCTTTCTTT. This codes for CASGNFGGSYMNTEAFF.